This T cell receptor beta chain derives from a study of blood T cell repertoires in COVID-19. Across the study: Samples of COVID-19 (acute and convalescent) were obtained from the United States, Italy and Spain. PBMCs, B-cell-depleted T cells, or T cells were the source of the cDNA or gDNA that made up the material.

Repertoires were generated with immunoSEQ multiplex PCR, while TCRdb's copy carries only in-frame clones and drops some. In the table there are about 59,000 clones, 79% of which are singletons. Losses at the gene ends were 3 bases for V and 5 bases for J; bases not matched to a gene: 18. This CDR3 region has 19 residues. Germline V gene data show CDR1 as KGHSH and CDR2 as LQKENI. The sequence derives from a man between 60 and 75 years old with acute or convalescent COVID-19. The chain has TRBV18 and TRBJ2-5; TRBD2 matches 10 bases. The sequenced sample was peripheral blood. The CDR3 spells CASSPAHRFTSGKAETQYF. The CDR3 nucleotides read TGTGCCAGCTCACCCGCTCATCGTTTTACTAGCGGGAAGGCGGAGACCCAGTACTTC.